Listed below are T cell receptor beta chains from one sample, sequenced in a study of CD8+ T cells in alopecia areata. Measured with immunoSEQ multiplex PCR; TCRdb has only the in-frame clones, and not every one. This sample carries under 130,000 clones, about nine tenths of them seen once, and the ten largest clones take 8.5% to 14%. This specimen consisted of CD8+ T cells sorted from blood, obtained at approximately week 30, from a patient treated with tofacitinib. The source is a human donor with alopecia areata. The CDR3 runs from the conserved cysteine through the conserved F or W. The order of the fields is CDR3 protein, CDR3 DNA, J gene, clone size, D gene, V gene. A D gene is named only where the DNA matches it firmly. Clone size is given for some rows only: seen once, a few or many times, or a class if the clone is expanded.

CASSSPGSGRANEQFF TGTGCCAGCAGCTCTCCCGGCAGCGGGAGGGCAAATGAGCAGTTCTTC TRBJ2-1 few TRBD2 TRBV14
CASSLNNYEQYF TGTGCCAGTAGTTTGAACAACTACGAGCAGTACTTC TRBJ2-7 few . TRBV19
CASSEPGASSGANVLTF TGTGCCAGCAGCGAGCCTGGCGCCAGCTCTGGGGCCAACGTCCTGACTTTC TRBJ2-6 . . TRBV9
CSVLGGMFVYEQYF TGCAGCGTCCTAGGGGGGATGTTCGTCTACGAGCAGTACTTC TRBJ2-7 . . TRBV29-1
CSVVPGLTDTQYF TGCAGCGTTGTACCAGGTTTGACAGATACGCAGTATTTT TRBJ2-3 few . TRBV29-1
CASSLQGTRDGYTF TGTGCCAGCAGTTTACAAGGAACCCGCGATGGCTACACCTTC TRBJ1-2 . . TRBV27
CASSLVGMEAFF TGTGCCAGCAGCTTAGTCGGGATGGAAGCTTTCTTT TRBJ1-1 once . TRBV7-9
CSAGRDVTF TGCAGCGCAGGCAGGGATGTAACCTTC TRBJ1-2 . . TRBV29-1
CASSSGSGADTDTQYF TGTGCCAGCAGCTCGGGGTCGGGGGCAGACACAGATACGCAGTATTTT TRBJ2-3 . . TRBV7-9
CASSQRAFRGTGKNTGELFF TGCGCCAGCAGTCAACGAGCATTCAGGGGGACAGGAAAGAACACCGGGGAGCTGTTTTTT TRBJ2-2 few TRBD1 TRBV23-1
CASSLVSGGPLDNEQFF TGCGCCAGCAGCTTGGTTAGCGGGGGACCTCTAGACAATGAGCAGTTCTTC TRBJ2-1 . TRBD2 TRBV5-1
CAWSVRWDSEAFF TGTGCCTGGAGTGTACGATGGGACTCTGAAGCTTTCTTT TRBJ1-1 . . TRBV30
CASSSTSGTGYEQYF TGTGCCAGCAGCTCTACCTCCGGGACAGGCTACGAGCAGTACTTC TRBJ2-7 . TRBD1 TRBV7-9
CASGVGTGELFF TGTGCCAGTGGGGTGGGGACCGGGGAGCTGTTTTTT TRBJ2-2 . . TRBV27
CASSYMGLGTGELFF TGTGCCAGCAGTTACATGGGGCTGGGCACCGGGGAGCTGTTTTTT TRBJ2-2 . . TRBV6-5
CASSYGTSGRDEQYF TGTGCCAGCAGCTACGGGACTAGCGGGAGGGACGAGCAGTACTTC TRBJ2-7 . TRBD2 TRBV5-6
CASSLELNEKLFF TGTGCCAGCAGCTTGGAGCTGAATGAAAAACTGTTTTTT TRBJ1-4 . . TRBV5-6
CASSFELVRKTQYF TGCGCCAGCAGCTTTGAACTAGTCAGAAAGACCCAGTACTTC TRBJ2-5 . . TRBV7-9
CASSGEGLSGYTF TGCGCCAGCAGCGGCGAGGGATTAAGTGGCTACACCTTC TRBJ1-2 once . TRBV5-1
CASSATDYNEQFF TGTGCCAGCAGCGCGACAGATTACAATGAGCAGTTCTTC TRBJ2-1 . . TRBV9
CASSPVETDRFEQFF TGTGCCAGCTCACCCGTCGAAACCGACAGGTTTGAGCAGTTCTTC TRBJ2-1 . . TRBV18
CASSFIAGAYQETQYF TGTGCCAGCAGTTTCATCGCGGGCGCGTACCAAGAGACCCAGTACTTC TRBJ2-5 . . TRBV27
CASSSPDRGRNEQFF TGTGCCAGCAGCTCCCCGGACAGGGGACGGAATGAGCAGTTCTTC TRBJ2-1 . TRBD1 TRBV7-3
CASSFGTKEFVHEQFF TGTGCCAGCAGCTTTGGTACGAAGGAATTCGTGCATGAGCAGTTCTTC TRBJ2-1 . . TRBV7-8
CASRPGAIQGNTIYF TGTGCCAGCAGACCAGGAGCGATCCAAGGAAACACCATATATTTT TRBJ1-3 . . TRBV11-2
CASHRMGVNTEAFF TGTGCCAGCCACAGGATGGGGGTGAACACTGAAGCTTTCTTT TRBJ1-1 . . TRBV6-5